The 15 T cell receptor beta chains in this list originate from one sample, sequenced in a study of T cell repertoires in cytomegalovirus infection (dated by TCRdb to between 2018 and 2021). Sequenced using an Illumina HiSeq 1500. TCRdb applied fastp at Q25 and MiXCR to the public reads, then kept only in-frame beta chains. Every entry covers one CDR3 protein and lists the most common genes and DNA from its rows. For this sample the table gives about 400,000 distinct CDR3 sequences, of which roughly 20% were detected only once. The ten largest clonotypes hold 8.7% of the sample. The sequencing input was PBMCs. The source of these receptors is a human donor in good health (CMV status not recorded). Some clones in this sample may be carry-over from other donors' samples.

This chain joins TRBV29-1 and TRBJ2-1; unclear D gene. Per the germline V gene, CDR1 is SQVTM and CDR2 is ANQGSEA. CDR3 length: 11 residues. The V end was cut by 7 bases, the J end by 7 bases, with 11 bases between. CDR3 in amino acids: CSGISRNEQFF. CDR3 sequence (DNA): TGCAGCGGGATTAGCCGAAATGAGCAGTTCTTC.

This clonotype was detected a few times. The J gene is TRBJ1-2, the V gene TRBV12-3 or TRBV12-4; D is ambiguous. V was cut by 3 bases and J by 7 bases, with 12 bases left in between. There are 13 residues in the CDR3. CDR3 region: CASSFSPALGYTF. CDR3 sequence (DNA): TGTGCCAGCAGTTTTTCGCCGGCGCTTGGCTACACCTTC.

This clonotype showed up just a few times. CDR3 loop: CASNPGQVYNEQFF. DNA for the CDR3: TGTGCCAGCAATCCGGGACAGGTTTACAATGAGCAGTTCTTC. The chain is built from TRBV6-1 and TRBJ2-1, with 8 bases fitting TRBD1. CDR1 MNHNS and CDR2 SASEGT come from the germline V gene. The CDR3 sequence is 14 residues long. V dropped 7 bases and J dropped 4; count of bases not matched to a gene: 6.

V and J are TRBV11-2 and TRBJ2-5, with D uncertain. CDR3 length: 12 amino acids. Germline V CDR1 and CDR2: SGHAT, FQNNGV. The V and J ends lost 5 bases and 7 bases respectively, with 11 bases between them. The CDR3 DNA sequence: TGTGCCAGCAGCCCACCCTCAGGGACCCAGTACTTC. Translated, it gives CASSPPSGTQYF.

This clonotype was counted a few times. J is TRBJ2-5 and V is TRBV7-9; D is possibly TRBD2 (5 bases). The length of the CDR3 is 14 residues. V lost 0 bases, J lost 5 bases, and 10 bases lay in between. Per germline, CDR1 SEHNR and CDR2 FQNEAQ (reference sequence). Here the CDR3 reads CASSLAGVAETQYF. The CDR3 DNA is TGTGCCAGCAGCTTAGCGGGAGTAGCGGAGACCCAGTACTTC. Full variable domain (rest looked up from reference TRBV7-9 and TRBJ2-5): DTGVSQNPRHKITKRGQNVTFRCDPISEHNRLYWYRQTLGQGPEFLTYFQNEAQLEKSRLLSDRFSAERPKGSFSTLEIQRTEQGDSAMYLCASSLAGVAETQYFGPGTRLLVL.

This sequence joins TRBV12-3 or TRBV12-4 and TRBJ2-1, with 10 nucleotides matching TRBD2. The CDR3 runs 14 residues. Unmatched junction bases numbered 4, after V lost 4 bases and J lost 7 bases. The chain's CDR3 is CASSSASGSNEQFF. DNA for the CDR3: TGTGCCAGCAGTTCGGCTAGCGGGAGTAATGAGCAGTTCTTC.

The chain uses TRBV12-3 or TRBV12-4 and TRBJ2-7, with D perhaps matching TRBD1 (5 bases). This CDR3 region has 13 residues. Trimming left V 1 base short and J 2 bases short, with 6 bases between. The CDR3 DNA reads as TGTGCCAGCAGTTTAGAGGGGCCCTACGAGCAGTACTTC. Translation gives CASSLEGPYEQYF.

The V gene is TRBV10-3, the J gene TRBJ2-3; 11 bases agree with TRBD2. Germline V gene sequence: CDR1 ENHRY, CDR2 SYGVKD. The CDR3 contains 13 residues. The CDR3 here is CAVLAGDTDTQYF. The CDR3 DNA reads as TGTGCAGTACTAGCGGGAGACACAGATACGCAGTATTTT.

The gene calls are TRBV6-5 and TRBJ2-7, with 8 bases that match TRBD2. The V and J ends lost 0 bases and 2 bases, in that order; junction bases with no gene match: 6. Germline V lookup: CDR1 MNHEY, CDR2 SVGAGI. The CDR3 has 16 amino acids. The CDR3 sequence: CASSYSPTSVTYEQYF. The CDR3 DNA sequence: TGTGCCAGCAGTTACTCGCCGACTAGCGTAACCTACGAGCAGTACTTC.

This clonotype was recorded at least ten times. The chain has TRBV7-2 and TRBJ2-7, with 10 positions matching TRBD1. CDR1 and CDR2 (germline): SGHTA, FQGNSA. The trim removed 5 bases at V and 3 bases at J, leaving 7 bases unmatched. CDR3 length: 15 amino acids. The CDR3 bases are TGTGCCAGCAGCCTCGCTGGGACAGGGGACTACGAGCAGTACTTC. This encodes CASSLAGTGDYEQYF. Combining the CDR3 with reference TRBV7-2 and TRBJ2-7 gives the whole variable domain GAGVSQSPSNKVTEKGKDVELRCDPISGHTALYWYRQSLGQGLEFLIYFQGNSAPDKSGLPSDRFSAERTGGSVSTLTIQRTQQEDSAVYLCASSLAGTGDYEQYFGPGTRLTVT.

This clonotype was picked up many times. The chain employs TRBV7-8 and TRBJ1-2; 8 bases align to TRBD1. CDR1 is SGHVS and CDR2 is FQNEAQ in the germline V gene. There are 14 residues in the CDR3. Losses at the gene ends were 1 base for V and 2 bases for J; bases not matched to a gene: 0. The CDR3 region has the DNA TGTGCCAGCAGCTTAGGGACAGGGAACTATGGCTACACCTTC. Protein sequence: CASSLGTGNYGYTF.

In this sample, this clonotype turned up many times. The chain has TRBV7-2 and TRBJ2-2; D remains ambiguous. V was clipped by 1 base and J by 3 bases, with 3 bases between them. This CDR3 has 13 residues. The germline CDR1 and CDR2 sequences are SGHTA and FQGNSA. The CDR3 spells CASSLVHTGELFF. Here the CDR3 DNA reads TGTGCCAGCAGCTTAGTCCACACCGGGGAGCTGTTTTTT. The complete variable domain, with remaining parts taken from reference TRBV7-2 and TRBJ2-2, reads GAGVSQSPSNKVTEKGKDVELRCDPISGHTALYWYRQSLGQGLEFLIYFQGNSAPDKSGLPSDRFSAERTGGSVSTLTIQRTQQEDSAVYLCASSLVHTGELFFGEGSRLTVL.

The rearrangement links TRBV19 to TRBJ1-5; tentatively, D is TRBD1 (5 bases). Trimming removed 5 bases from V and 9 bases from J, with 11 bases in between. Germline-derived CDR1 and CDR2 are LNHDA and SQIVND (reference sequence). This CDR3 contains 12 residues. CDR3 bases: TGTGCCAGTAGTCAGGGAAAGGGGCCCCAGCATTTT. It yields the protein CASSQGKGPQHF.

Ten or more counts support this clonotype. The chain joins TRBV27 to TRBJ1-2; D is unclear. Germline V gives CDR1 MNHEY, CDR2 SMNVEV (reference sequence). V shed 0 bases and J shed 9 bases, with 23 bases lying between them. The CDR3 is made up of 17 amino acids. CDR3 loop: CASSLSDSSFPGGCYTF. For the CDR3, the DNA is TGTGCCAGCAGTTTATCCGATTCATCCTTCCCGGGAGGGTGCTACACCTTC.

This clonotype was seen a handful of times. The chain is built from TRBV11-3 and TRBJ2-3; 11 bases map to TRBD2. Germline CDR1 SGHNT, CDR2 YENEEA. V was clipped by 5 bases and J by 6 bases; unmatched bases: 7. The CDR3 spans 15 residues. CDR3 amino acids: CASSSSGGALDTQYF. The CDR3 nucleotides read TGTGCCAGCAGCAGTAGCGGGGGGGCACTGGATACGCAGTATTTT. Full variable domain (missing parts from reference TRBV11-3 and TRBJ2-3): EAGVVQSPRYKIIEKKQPVAFWCNPISGHNTLYWYLQNLGQGPELLIRYENEEAVDDSQLPKDRFSAERLKGVDSTLKIQPAELGDSAVYLCASSSSGGALDTQYFGPGTRLTVL.